This is a list of T cell receptor beta chains from one sample in a study of CD8 T cells in ankylosing spondylitis. TCRdb reprocessed the 5' RACE reads via MiXCR and lists one record per CDR3 protein. Among about 130,000 distinct CDR3 sequences listed, roughly 6.6% were seen once. Input material: blood, either unsorted or a sorted T cell fraction (not recorded which). Every receptor here comes from a male donor with ankylosing spondylitis or in good health (not recorded which). The CDR3 runs from the conserved cysteine through the conserved F or W. The order of the fields is J gene, V gene, clone size, D gene, CDR3 protein, CDR3 DNA. A D gene is named only where the DNA matches it firmly. Only some rows state a clone size, as once, few, many or a class for expanded clones.

TRBJ2-3	TRBV5-5	many	TRBD2	CASRIPGTSGSSTDTQYF	TGTGCCAGCAGGATCCCCGGGACTAGCGGGAGCAGCACAGATACGCAGTATTTT
TRBJ2-5	TRBV12-3/TRBV12-4	many	-	CASSPGSQETQYF	TGTGCCAGCAGCCCGGGTAGCCAAGAGACCCAGTACTTC
TRBJ2-3	TRBV27	-	TRBD1	CASSLQGAFTDTQYF	TGTGCCAGCAGTTTGCAGGGGGCCTTCACAGATACGCAGTATTTT
TRBJ2-7	TRBV29-1	many	-	CSASPIGAGYEQYF	TGCAGCGCTAGTCCCATAGGAGCGGGCTACGAGCAGTACTTC
TRBJ1-1	TRBV4-1	many	-	CASSQDQFTWNTEAFF	TGCGCCAGCAGCCAAGACCAGTTTACATGGAACACTGAAGCTTTCTTT
TRBJ2-1	TRBV5-1	many	TRBD1	CASSQGQAAYNEQFF	TGCGCCAGCAGCCAGGGACAGGCAGCCTACAATGAGCAGTTCTTC
TRBJ2-1	TRBV5-1	-	TRBD2	CASSLNSGSYNEQFF	TGCGCCAGCAGCTTGAATAGCGGGAGCTACAATGAGCAGTTCTTC
TRBJ2-7	TRBV6-5	many	TRBD2	CASSYSSGGSYEQYF	TGTGCCAGCAGTTACTCGAGCGGGGGTTCCTACGAGCAGTACTTC
TRBJ1-4	TRBV6-5	many	TRBD1	CASSYHGTARNEKLFF	TGTGCCAGCAGTTACCATGGGACAGCCCGTAATGAAAAACTGTTTTTT
TRBJ2-1	TRBV20-1	many	-	CSAAPRVKSSYNEQFF	TGCAGTGCCGCACCCCGGGTTAAGAGCTCCTACAATGAGCAGTTCTTC
TRBJ2-5	TRBV20-1	many	TRBD1	CSAQQGEETQYF	TGCAGTGCACAACAGGGGGAAGAGACCCAGTACTTC
TRBJ1-2	TRBV5-1	many	TRBD1	CASSSRQGFYGYTF	TGCGCCAGCAGCTCAAGACAGGGGTTCTATGGCTACACCTTC
TRBJ2-5	TRBV7-9	many	-	CASSFLPRTAQETQYF	TGTGCCAGCAGCTTTCTTCCTAGGACAGCGCAAGAGACCCAGTACTTC
TRBJ2-3	TRBV5-1	many	-	CASSLGFGTDTQYF	TGCGCCAGCAGCTTAGGGTTCGGGACGGATACGCAGTATTTT
TRBJ1-1	TRBV7-3	-	-	CASSFYQNTEAFF	TGTGCCAGCAGCTTCTACCAGAACACTGAAGCTTTCTTT
TRBJ1-1	TRBV12-3/TRBV12-4	-	-	CASNPRGATEAFF	TGTGCCAGCAATCCGAGGGGGGCCACTGAAGCTTTCTTT
TRBJ2-7	TRBV7-2	many	TRBD1	CASSPEQGATYEQYF	TGTGCCAGCAGCCCCGAACAGGGGGCCACCTACGAGCAGTACTTC
TRBJ2-7	TRBV5-1	many	TRBD1	CASSERGTAYEQYF	TGCGCCAGCAGCGAAAGAGGGACAGCCTACGAGCAGTACTTC
TRBJ2-5	TRBV7-9	-	-	CASTNDQETQYF	TGTGCCAGCACTAACGACCAAGAGACCCAGTACTTC
TRBJ2-7	TRBV9	many	-	CASSPAGGSKGEQYF	TGTGCCAGCAGTCCTGCCGGGGGTTCTAAAGGCGAGCAGTACTTC
TRBJ2-7	TRBV7-2	many	-	CASSLGRYEQYF	TGTGCCAGCAGCTTAGGCCGGTACGAGCAGTACTTC
TRBJ1-4	TRBV7-9	-	-	CASSLMGRGEKLFF	TGTGCCAGCAGCTTAATGGGGAGAGGCGAAAAACTGTTTTTT
TRBJ2-1	TRBV15	many	TRBD1	CATSRDTGQGAVEQFF	TGTGCCACCAGCAGAGACACGGGACAGGGGGCTGTTGAGCAGTTCTTC
TRBJ2-7	TRBV20-1	many	-	CSARGTDALHYEQYF	TGCAGTGCTAGAGGTACAGACGCCCTTCACTACGAGCAGTACTTC
TRBJ2-7	TRBV7-2	many	-	CASSPTPGRGSYEQYF	TGTGCCAGCAGCCCCACGCCGGGACGTGGCTCCTACGAGCAGTACTTC
TRBJ2-2	TRBV7-2	-	-	CASSLAQGSYTGELFF	TGTGCCAGCAGCTTAGCGCAGGGGTCCTACACCGGGGAGCTGTTTTTT
TRBJ2-2	TRBV10-3	many	-	CAIGMGDTGELFF	TGTGCCATCGGAATGGGCGACACCGGGGAGCTGTTTTTT
TRBJ1-1	TRBV18	many	-	CASSRETAPGTEAFF	TGTGCCAGCTCCCGGGAGACAGCCCCGGGGACTGAAGCTTTCTTT
TRBJ1-4	TRBV11-2	many	-	CASSSSDSATNEKLFF	TGTGCCAGCAGCTCATCGGACAGTGCAACTAATGAAAAACTGTTTTTT
TRBJ1-5	TRBV6-2/TRBV6-3	-	-	CASSSAPKGSNQPQHF	TGTGCCAGCAGTAGTGCCCCGAAAGGGAGCAATCAGCCCCAGCATTTT
TRBJ1-2	TRBV10-3	many	-	CAISESTGLVTF	TGTGCCATCAGTGAGTCAACGGGGCTGGTTACCTTC
TRBJ2-5	TRBV20-1	many	-	CSARSSGQGWVETQYF	TGCAGTGCTAGGAGCTCCGGCCAGGGCTGGGTGGAGACCCAGTACTTC
TRBJ2-1	TRBV29-1	many	-	CSVGRRGFNEQFF	TGCAGCGTTGGAAGAAGGGGGTTTAATGAGCAGTTCTTC
TRBJ1-4	TRBV2	many	-	CASSDQGRHNLLFF	TGTGCCAGCAGTGATCAAGGCCGACACAACCTACTGTTTTTT
TRBJ1-2	TRBV3-1	many	-	CASETPGQTFAF	TGTGCCAGCGAAACACCGGGGCAGACCTTTGCCTTC
TRBJ1-2	TRBV19	few	-	CASSIEAGLGYGYTF	TGTGCCAGTAGTATAGAGGCGGGGCTCGGCTATGGCTACACCTTC